The 30 T cell receptor beta chains presented below share a single source sample, sequenced in a study of blood T cells in healthy people across ages. Then a second PCR, running roughly 7 to 11 cycles, was carried out with a sample-barcoded 5' primer and a J-beta primer mix. From the 5' RACE reads, TCRdb called clonotypes with MiXCR, one entry per CDR3 protein. The table includes 630,000 or so distinct CDR3 sequences, about 30% detected once. The sample consisted of blood. The receptors stem from a woman of 80 years or more in good health.

The chain combines TRBV24-1 with TRBJ2-2, with 8 nucleotides matching TRBD1. With 3 bases clipped from V and 2 bases from J, the junction kept 7 bases outside the gene matches. Germline V CDR1 and CDR2: KGHDR, SFDVKD. This CDR3 spans 17 amino acids. CDR3: CATSDPPGTGNTGELFF. In DNA form, the CDR3 reads TGTGCCACCAGTGATCCCCCCGGGACAGGCAACACCGGGGAGCTGTTTTTT.

This clonotype was observed a few times. The chain recombines TRBV12-3 or TRBV12-4 with TRBJ1-1; 7 bases are a match to TRBD1. J was trimmed by 1 base and V by 3 bases; bases with no gene match: 14. The CDR3 sequence is 18 residues long. The CDR3 loop reads CASSFKWTGPGKNTEAFF. The CDR3 nucleotides read TGTGCCAGCAGTTTTAAGTGGACAGGCCCAGGTAAGAACACTGAAGCTTTCTTT.

This clonotype was observed a few times. A read error may be the cause here, since a much bigger clone is one base away. The chain combines TRBV7-2 with TRBJ2-5; D not resolved. The CDR3 runs 12 residues. Trimming took 7 bases from V and 11 from J, leaving 17 bases between them. Germline CDR1 is SGHTA and CDR2 is FQGNSA. CDR3 sequence (DNA): TGTGCCAGCACCAGTTCTGTGGGTGAGCAGTACTTC. It is translated as CASTSSVGEQYF.

The chain employs TRBV20-1 and TRBJ1-6; D unresolved. V gave up 1 base and J gave up 8 bases, with 15 bases separating them. This CDR3 has 15 amino acids. Germline CDR1 DFQATT, CDR2 SNEGSKA (reference sequence). The CDR3 spells CSARGGLANDSPLHF. CDR3 nucleotide sequence: TGCAGTGCTAGAGGTGGGCTGGCAAACGATTCACCCCTCCACTTT.

The sample holds a few counts of this clonotype. This may come from a read error, since a much larger clone is one base off. The chain recombines TRBV20-1 with TRBJ2-1, with 8 bases matching TRBD2. Germline V CDR1 and CDR2: DFQATT, SNEGSKA (reference sequence). The CDR3 length is 15 residues. Trimming at V came to 4 bases and at J to 12 bases, leaving 17 bases not matched to a gene. The CDR3 DNA reads as TGCAGTGCTACCGATCGGACTAGCCGGGGGGATGGGCAGTTCTTC. It codes for CSATDRTSRGDGQFF.

This clonotype was counted many times. The chain recombines TRBV5-1 with TRBJ2-3; D could derive from TRBD1 or TRBD2 (5 bases each). The germline V and J ends were trimmed by 6 bases and 7 bases, with 21 bases remaining between them. The germline V gene encodes CDR1 SGHRS and CDR2 YFSETQ. This CDR3 is built from 15 residues. CDR3 bases: TGCGCCAGCACGCTCCCGGGACGCGAAGGGCATACGCAGTATTTT. Its protein product is CASTLPGREGHTQYF.

In the case of this clonotype: The missing conserved phenylalanine or tryptophan at the end of this CDR3 makes a read error likely. The chain recombines TRBV10-3 with TRBJ2-1; D is ambiguous. V was pared by 0 bases and J by 11 bases, with 5 bases between. The CDR3 is 11 amino acids. Per germline, CDR1 ENHRY and CDR2 SYGVKD. Written as DNA, the CDR3 is TGTGCCATCAGTGAGTCGGGCAAGCAGTTCTGC. Translated, it gives CAISESGKQFC.

Comments on this clonotype: This could be a read error, since a much larger clone is one nucleotide away. The chain employs TRBV10-3 and TRBJ1-1; 7 positions agree with TRBD1. Trimming removed 4 bases from V and 3 bases from J; junction bases left unmatched: 8. Germline V gene sequence: CDR1 ENHRY, CDR2 SYGVKD. This CDR3 has 15 residues. CDR3 sequence: CAISAEQGLDTEAFF. Here the CDR3 DNA reads TGTGCCATCAGTGCCGAACAGGGGCTGGACACTGAAGCTTTCTTT.

This clonotype occurred a few times. The V gene is TRBV6-6, the J gene TRBJ1-2; no definite D call. This CDR3 comprises 15 residues. V lost 2 bases to trimming and J lost 7 bases, with 17 bases between them. CDR1 is MNHNY, CDR2 SVGAGI, per germline (reference sequence). The DNA for the CDR3 is TGTGCCAGCAGTTACCCGAAGGAGATCGGACCTGGCTACACCTTC. It specifies CASSYPKEIGPGYTF.

In regard to this clonotype: Being one base from a much bigger clone, this may be a read error. The chain is built from TRBV7-8 and TRBJ2-1, with D hard to call. Looked up from germline, CDR1 is SGHVS and CDR2 is FQNEAQ. The V end lost 1 base, the J end lost 10 bases, and 14 bases lay between the germline ends. There are 14 residues in the CDR3. Written as DNA, the CDR3 is TGTGCCAGCAGCTTAGGGGCTAGGATCTACGAGCAGTTCTTC. This translates into CASSLGARIYEQFF. Full variable domain (outside the CDR3, taken from reference TRBV7-8 and TRBJ2-1): GAGVSQSPRYKVAKRGQDVALRCDPISGHVSLFWYQQALGQGPEFLTYFQNEAQLDKSGLPSDRFFAERPEGSVSTLKIQRTQQEDSAVYLCASSLGARIYEQFFGPGTRLTVL.

This clonotype was counted ten times or more. CDR3 coding DNA: TGTGCCAGCAGCCCACGACAGGGGGCCCAAGAGACCCAGTACTTC. As protein: CASSPRQGAQETQYF. This chain links TRBV11-2 with TRBJ2-5, with TRBD1 matching over 10 bases. This CDR3 has 15 residues. V lost 5 bases, J lost 1 base, and 4 bases stayed unmatched. Germline V gene sequence: CDR1 SGHAT, CDR2 FQNNGV. Full variable domain (rest looked up from reference TRBV11-2 and TRBJ2-5): EAGVAQSPRYKIIEKRQSVAFWCNPISGHATLYWYQQILGQGPKLLIQFQNNGVVDDSQLPKDRFSAERLKGVDSTLKIQPAKLEDSAVYLCASSPRQGAQETQYFGPGTRLLVL.

This chain connects TRBV13 to TRBJ2-1, with 8 nucleotides matching TRBD2. The V and J ends lost 5 bases and 8 bases, in that order; junction bases with no gene match: 11. The CDR3 has 15 residues. The germline gives CDR1 PRHDT, CDR2 FYEKMQ (reference sequence). The CDR3 is CASSPISGSGDEQFF. The CDR3 region has the DNA TGTGCCAGCAGCCCAATAAGCGGGAGCGGGGATGAGCAGTTCTTC.

The genes are TRBV20-1 and TRBJ2-7; TRBD1 is a possible D gene (6 bases). CDR1 is DFQATT and CDR2 is SNEGSKA in the germline V gene (reference sequence). V was pared by 6 bases and J by 7 bases, with 22 bases between. CDR3 length: 14 amino acids. The CDR3 DNA sequence: TGCAGTGCCCGTGAGCCTAGGACAGTCAATGAGCAGTACTTC. Its translation: CSAREPRTVNEQYF.

This clonotype was detected many times. J is TRBJ1-6 and V is TRBV12-3 or TRBV12-4, with no clear D. This CDR3 region has 14 residues. The V and J ends lost 4 bases and 5 bases respectively, with 9 bases between them. In DNA, the CDR3 is TGTGCCAGCAGTTCCCCTAGAAATAATTCACCCCTCCACTTT. Translated, it gives CASSSPRNNSPLHF.

V gene TRBV6-1 combines with J gene TRBJ1-5, with D perhaps TRBD1 (6 bases). The germline gives CDR1 MNHNS, CDR2 SASEGT. V was pared by 0 bases and J by 4 bases, with 13 bases between. The CDR3 extends over 16 amino acids. CDR3 sequence reads: CASSEAPTGTNQPQHF. The CDR3 DNA reads TGTGCCAGCAGTGAAGCTCCTACAGGGACGAATCAGCCCCAGCATTTT.

At least ten counts were recorded for this clonotype. V usage is TRBV12-3 or TRBV12-4 and J usage is TRBJ1-6; no reliable D call. The CDR3 is 16 amino acids. V gave up 1 base and J gave up 6 bases, with 13 bases separating them. CDR3 DNA: TGTGCCAGCAGTTTAGGGACCCTACCGGGTAATTCACCCCTCCACTTT. This gives the protein CASSLGTLPGNSPLHF.

This chain links TRBV2 with TRBJ2-5, with 9 positions matching TRBD2. The CDR3 extends over 14 amino acids. V trimming: 7 bases; J trimming: 5 bases; junction bases outside the gene matches: 8. The V gene's germline CDR1 is SNHLY and CDR2 FYNNEI. The CDR3 protein is CASTRGGAGETQYF. The CDR3 nucleotides read TGTGCCAGCACCCGCGGGGGGGCCGGGGAGACCCAGTACTTC.

This clonotype showed up many times. The chain joins TRBV28 to TRBJ1-4; 9 nucleotides agree with TRBD1. Germline CDR1 and CDR2: MDHEN and SYDVKM. The CDR3 extends over 18 amino acids. V was clipped by 7 bases and J by 10 bases; unmatched bases: 22. CDR3 region: CASTGTGTGLSVFGKLFF. In DNA form, the CDR3 reads TGTGCCAGCACCGGGACCGGGACAGGGCTATCCGTTTTTGGAAAACTGTTTTTT.

This clonotype was detected only a few times. A much bigger clone sits one base away, suggesting this may be a read error. The chain links TRBV7-2 to TRBJ2-7; D is ambiguous. V was clipped by 3 bases and J by 7 bases, with 10 bases between them. CDR3 length: 12 amino acids. The V gene's germline CDR1 is SGHTA and CDR2 FQGNSA. The CDR3 DNA reads TGTGCCAGCAGCTTTCAACGGAATGAGCAGTACTTC. Encoded protein: CASSFQRNEQYF. The whole variable domain, filled in from reference TRBV7-2 and TRBJ2-7, reads GAGVSQSPSNKVTEKGKDVELRCDPISGHTALYWYRQSLGQGLEFLIYFQGNSAPDKSGLPSDRFSAERTGGSVSTLTIQRTQQEDSAVYLCASSFQRNEQYFGPGTRLTVT.

The rearrangement links TRBV12-3 or TRBV12-4 to TRBJ1-4, with D tentatively TRBD1 (6 bases). The CDR3 has 14 residues. The germline V and J ends were trimmed by 4 bases and 7 bases, with 13 bases remaining between them. CDR3 residues: CASSYQGRSEKLFF. CDR3 in DNA: TGTGCCAGCAGTTACCAGGGGCGTAGTGAAAAACTGTTTTTT.

This clonotype has ten or more counts. The chain employs TRBV30 and TRBJ2-1; 7 bases match TRBD1. This CDR3 contains 14 residues. V lost 0 bases, J lost 8 bases, and 7 bases stayed unmatched. CDR1 and CDR2 from the germline V gene are GTSNPN and SVGIG (reference sequence). The CDR3 region has the DNA TGTGCCTGGAGTGTTGGTACAGGGGATGATGAGCAGTTCTTC. It encodes CAWSVGTGDDEQFF.

J is TRBJ2-5 and V is TRBV29-1; TRBD2 might be the D (6 bases). CDR1 SQVTM and CDR2 ANQGSEA come from the germline V gene. V lost 6 bases, J lost 11 bases, and 25 bases lay in between. The CDR3 extends over 14 amino acids. CDR3 coding DNA: TGCAGCGTCGGATTAAGACTAGAATACAATGAGCAGTACTTC. Its protein is CSVGLRLEYNEQYF. Drawing the rest from reference TRBV29-1 and TRBJ2-5, the complete variable domain is SAVISQKPSRDICQRGTSLTIQCQVDSQVTMMFWYRQQPGQSLTLIATANQGSEATYESGFVIDKFPISRPNLTFSTLTVSNMSPEDSSIYLCSVGLRLEYNEQYFGPGTRLLVL.

This clonotype occurred many times. The V and J genes are TRBV30 and TRBJ2-7; the match to TRBD1 covers 7 bases. The CDR3 has 13 amino acids. V shed 4 bases, J shed 1 base, and the junction held 4 bases outside the gene matches. The V gene's germline CDR1 is GTSNPN and CDR2 SVGIG (reference sequence). The CDR3 is CAWKRTGSYEQYF. The CDR3 nucleotides read TGTGCCTGGAAACGGACAGGTTCCTACGAGCAGTACTTC.

As for this clonotype: This may be a read error, as it is one base from a much larger clone. The chain carries TRBV7-3 and TRBJ2-3; TRBD1 aligns across 7 bases. This CDR3 is 15 amino acids long. Germline V CDR1 and CDR2: SGHTA, FQGTGA. CDR3 protein: CASSPIGGITDMQYF. In DNA form, the CDR3 reads TGTGCCAGCAGCCCGATAGGGGGCATCACAGATATGCAGTATTTT.

As regards this clonotype: A junction boundary mismatches the germline segment, possibly from a read error. The chain links TRBV20-1 to TRBJ2-1; 10 bases match TRBD2. The length of the CDR3 is 15 residues. CDR1 is DFQATT and CDR2 is SNEGSKA in the germline V gene (reference sequence). For the CDR3, the DNA is TGCAGTACTAGAGCTAGCGGGGGTTCGTACAATGAGCAGTTCTTC. The encoded protein is CSTRASGGSYNEQFF.

V gene TRBV11-2 combines with J gene TRBJ2-2; TRBD2 is a possible D gene (6 bases). There are 15 residues in the CDR3. The germline V gene has CDR1 SGHAT and CDR2 FQNNGV. V gave up 5 bases and J gave up 1 base, with 11 bases separating them. In DNA, the CDR3 is TGTGCCAGCAGCGCGGGGTTACAGAACACCGGGGAGCTGTTTTTT. Its translation: CASSAGLQNTGELFF. Together with reference TRBV11-2 and TRBJ2-2, the CDR3 gives the full variable domain: EAGVAQSPRYKIIEKRQSVAFWCNPISGHATLYWYQQILGQGPKLLIQFQNNGVVDDSQLPKDRFSAERLKGVDSTLKIQPAKLEDSAVYLCASSAGLQNTGELFFGEGSRLTVL.

The chain uses TRBV6-1 and TRBJ1-2; 11 positions match TRBD1. CDR3 size: 15 residues. Germline V gene data show CDR1 as MNHNS and CDR2 as SASEGT. Losses at the gene ends were 6 bases for V and 4 bases for J; bases not matched to a gene: 7. In nucleotides, the CDR3 is TGTGCCAGCAGCGCCGGGACAGGGGGTGCCTATGGCTACACCTTC. Its translation is CASSAGTGGAYGYTF.

Note on this clonotype: A single base separates this from a much larger clone, so it may be a read error. The rearrangement links TRBV12-3 or TRBV12-4 to TRBJ2-7, with D possibly matching TRBD1 (8 bases). V was cut by 1 base and J by 12 bases, with 22 bases left in between. This CDR3 contains 15 residues. In nucleotides, the CDR3 is TGTGCCAGCAGTTTAGGTCGGACAGGGAGGGAGACCCTGTACTTC. It is translated as CASSLGRTGRETLYF.

This clonotype was picked up many times. V and J are TRBV20-1 and TRBJ2-7; 11 bases are shared with TRBD1. Looked up from germline, CDR1 is DFQATT and CDR2 is SNEGSKA (reference sequence). V shed 1 base and J 2 bases; nucleotides not matched to a gene: 4. The CDR3 is 15 amino acids. CDR3 amino acids: CSARAPGQGAYEQYF. DNA for the CDR3: TGCAGTGCTAGAGCCCCGGGACAGGGGGCCTACGAGCAGTACTTC.

This clonotype was seen repeatedly, ten times or more. The chain has TRBV4-2 and TRBJ2-3; either TRBD1 or TRBD2 may supply D (5 bases each). Germline V gives CDR1 LGHNA, CDR2 YNFKEQ. V lost 0 bases and J lost 0, with 13 bases in between. This CDR3 comprises 17 residues. The CDR3 DNA reads TGTGCCAGCAGCCAAGATCGGGGCAGGGATAGCACAGATACGCAGTATTTT. Its protein is CASSQDRGRDSTDTQYF.